This record looks at one T cell receptor (beta chain) sequence and its context. Its antigen remains unidentified. The CDR3 sequence is 16 residues long. Germline assignment: CDR1 ENHRY and CDR2 SYGVKD. V lost 0 bases, J lost 2 bases, and 4 bases stayed unmatched. PCR primers comprised 60 Vbeta and 13 Jbeta primers. Repertoires were generated with immunoSEQ multiplex PCR, while TCRdb's copy carries only in-frame clones and drops some. The sample holds some 160,000 clones, over 70% seen once. Sampled while nominally healthy, donors likely had unrecorded immune exposures. The sample is drawn from a study of cytomegalovirus exposure and HLA in healthy donors. Notes on the study in general: Equally common other TCR beta chains were less clonally expanded than HLA-associated ones, a later analysis found. Presence/absence analyses assumed roughly uniform sequencing depth across donors. Reports state that TCR beta sequences accurately predicted most subjects' HLA-A and HLA-B alleles.

The chain links TRBV10-3 to TRBJ1-5, with TRBD1 matching 7 bases. The sequence came from a man between 50 and 59 years old in good health and CMV-seropositive. Source material: PBMCs. CDR3 DNA sequence: TGTGCCATCAGTGAGTCGGACAGGAAGCGCAATCAGCCCCAGCATTTT. Protein: CAISESDRKRNQPQHF.